These T cell receptor beta chains were read from a single sample in a study of T cells in Graves' hyperthyroidism and ophthalmopathy. TCRdb recomputed calls from the multiplex PCR reads with MiXCR, one row per CDR3 protein. The sample records 550,000 to 700,000 distinct CDR3 sequences, around 46% being singletons. The sample taken for sequencing was peripheral blood or thyroid tissue (not recorded which). The receptors shown here come from an adult woman with Graves' disease, either hyperthyroidism or ophthalmopathy (not recorded which). Each CDR3 is given with its conserved first and last residue. A D gene is named only where the DNA matches it firmly. Clone size, where shown, is once, few, many, or a class for clones that have expanded.

len | j_gene | d_gene | v_gene | abundance | CDR3aa | CDR3nt
15 | TRBJ2-7 | TRBD2 | TRBV12-3/TRBV12-4 | - | CASSPAGGSRDEQYF | TGTGCCAGCAGTCCCGCGGGGGGCTCTCGAGACGAGCAGTACTTC
12 | TRBJ2-2 | - | TRBV6-1 | - | CAGGPNTGELFF | TGTGCCGGCGGCCCAAATACCGGGGAGCTGTTTTTT
12 | TRBJ1-2 | - | TRBV12-3/TRBV12-4 | many | CASSLEPDLYTF | TGTGCCAGCAGTTTAGAGCCGGACTTATACACCTTC
13 | TRBJ1-2 | - | TRBV30 | few | CAWSAGINYGYTF | TGTGCCTGGAGTGCAGGAATCAACTATGGCTACACCTTC
16 | TRBJ2-2 | TRBD2 | TRBV7-9 | few | CASSFLGTKNTGELFF | TGTGCCAGCAGCTTTCTCGGGACTAAGAACACCGGGGAGCTGTTTTTT
15 | TRBJ2-3 | TRBD2 | TRBV11-2 | few | CASSLDRGRSDTQYF | TGTGCCAGCAGCTTAGATCGCGGGAGGTCAGATACGCAGTATTTT
13 | TRBJ1-3 | - | TRBV29-1 | - | CSVEGQVGNTIYF | TGCAGCGTTGAAGGCCAGGTGGGAAACACCATATATTTT
14 | TRBJ2-2 | - | TRBV15 | many | CATSRDPGPGELFF | TGTGCCACCAGCAGAGATCCGGGTCCCGGGGAGCTGTTTTTT
15 | TRBJ2-7 | TRBD2 | TRBV15 | many | CATSRAASGSYEQYF | TGTGCCACCAGCAGAGCGGCTAGCGGTTCCTACGAGCAGTACTTC
13 | TRBJ1-1 | - | TRBV2 | many | CASSASGYGEAFF | TGTGCCAGCAGTGCATCCGGGTACGGTGAAGCTTTCTTT
16 | TRBJ2-5 | - | TRBV11-1 | - | CASSLTTEDNQETQYF | TGTGCCAGCAGCTTAACGACAGAAGACAACCAAGAGACCCAGTACTTC
15 | TRBJ1-4 | TRBD1 | TRBV9 | - | CASSVEGQGNEKLFF | TGTGCCAGCAGCGTAGAGGGACAGGGGAATGAAAAACTGTTTTTT
16 | TRBJ2-5 | - | TRBV19 | - | CASSVIAGGPEETQYF | TGTGCCAGTAGTGTTATAGCTGGAGGGCCGGAGGAGACCCAGTACTTC
14 | TRBJ1-2 | - | TRBV5-6 | once | CASSLVAVSYGYTF | TGTGCCAGCAGCTTGGTCGCAGTTTCCTATGGCTACACCTTC
15 | TRBJ2-3 | TRBD2 | TRBV7-2 | many | CASSLTGGPTDTQYF | TGTGCCAGCAGCTTAACGGGAGGGCCTACAGATACGCAGTATTTT
13 | TRBJ1-3 | - | TRBV3-1 | many | CASSQVTGNTIYF | TGTGCCAGCAGCCAAGTAACGGGAAACACCATATATTTT
13 | TRBJ1-2 | TRBD1 | TRBV12-3/TRBV12-4 | - | CASSIGTGAGYTF | TGTGCCAGCAGTATCGGGACAGGGGCCGGCTACACCTTC
15 | TRBJ2-6 | - | TRBV7-9 | - | CASSLVIPGANVLTF | TGTGCCAGCAGCTTAGTCATTCCTGGGGCCAACGTCCTGACTTTC
13 | TRBJ1-2 | - | TRBV24-1 | - | CATSDPTDYGYTF | TGTGCCACCAGTGATCCGACGGACTATGGCTACACCTTC
16 | TRBJ2-3 | TRBD2 | TRBV10-3 | few | CASKPTAGGPTDTQYF | TGTGCCTCTAAACCCACGGCGGGAGGGCCCACAGATACGCAGTATTTT
14 | TRBJ1-1 | - | TRBV7-6 | once | CASSLRSGATEAFF | TGTGCCAGCAGCTTACGCTCAGGGGCCACTGAAGCTTTCTTT
16 | TRBJ2-2 | TRBD2 | TRBV7-8 | many | CASSLGLAGYTGELFF | TGTGCCAGCAGCTTAGGTTTAGCGGGATATACCGGGGAGCTGTTTTTT
11 | TRBJ2-3 | - | TRBV5-1 | many | CASSPGDTQYF | TGTGCCAGCAGCCCCGGGGATACGCAGTATTTT
14 | TRBJ2-2 | - | TRBV6-5 | many | CASSYVEGAGELFF | TGTGCCAGCAGTTACGTCGAGGGCGCCGGGGAGCTGTTTTTT
13 | TRBJ1-5 | - | TRBV10-2 | few | CASSGTMIEPQHF | TGCGCCAGCAGTGGAACCATGATTGAGCCCCAGCATTTT
18 | TRBJ1-4 | TRBD1 | TRBV20-1 | many | CSASGRDRGRVTNEKLFF | TGCAGTGCTAGCGGTCGTGACAGGGGGCGCGTAACTAATGAAAAACTGTTTTTT
13 | TRBJ2-7 | - | TRBV11-3 | - | CASSLGERGEQYF | TGTGCCAGCAGCTTAGGGGAACGTGGCGAGCAGTACTTC
14 | TRBJ2-2 | - | TRBV2 | many | CASTRDPHTGELFF | TGTGCCAGCACTCGGGACCCCCACACCGGGGAGCTGTTTTTT
15 | TRBJ2-7 | TRBD1 | TRBV7-9 | - | CASSPRQGRAYEQYF | TGTGCCAGCTCACCCCGACAGGGACGGGCCTACGAGCAGTACTTC
15 | TRBJ2-7 | - | TRBV29-1 | - | CSVEISGAPHYEQYF | TGCAGCGTTGAAATTAGCGGAGCACCACACTACGAGCAGTACTTC
13 | TRBJ1-5 | - | TRBV5-1 | - | CASSDEGGQPQHF | TGCGCCAGCAGCGATGAGGGCGGTCAGCCCCAGCATTTT
14 | TRBJ1-2 | - | TRBV20-1 | - | CSARIAGKDYGYTF | TGCAGTGCTAGAATTGCGGGGAAGGACTATGGCTACACCTTC
16 | TRBJ2-7 | - | TRBV4-1 | many | CASSQRNPDSLYEQYF | TGCGCCAGCAGCCAAAGAAACCCGGACAGCCTCTACGAGCAGTACTTC
10 | TRBJ2-5 | - | TRBV20-1 | - | CSASGSTQYF | TGCAGTGCTAGCGGGAGTACCCAGTACTTC
15 | TRBJ2-7 | TRBD1 | TRBV7-2 | many | CASSYKLGQNYEQYF | TGTGCCAGCAGTTATAAATTGGGACAGAACTACGAGCAGTACTTC
16 | TRBJ2-6 | - | TRBV7-2 | - | CASSLVSGTWGNVLTF | TGTGCCAGCAGCTTAGTCTCCGGGACTTGGGGCAACGTCCTGACTTTC
15 | TRBJ1-4 | - | TRBV7-2 | many | CASSSDSVYVEKLFF | TGTGCCAGCAGCTCCGATTCGGTCTACGTGGAAAAACTGTTTTTT
15 | TRBJ2-7 | - | TRBV6-6 | many | CASRGGGTVSYEQYF | TGTGCCAGCAGAGGGGGGGGGACAGTTTCCTACGAGCAGTACTTC
13 | TRBJ1-4 | TRBD1 | TRBV30 | few | CAWSAGGVGKLFF | TGTGCCTGGAGTGCAGGGGGTGTTGGAAAACTGTTTTTT
15 | TRBJ2-7 | TRBD2 | TRBV7-9 | many | CASSLPSSGSYEQYF | TGTGCCAGCAGCTTACCCAGCAGCGGGAGCTACGAGCAGTACTTC
14 | TRBJ2-7 | - | TRBV5-1 | - | CASSRLRGGDEQYF | TGCGCCAGCAGCCGGTTAAGGGGGGGCGACGAGCAGTACTTC
12 | TRBJ1-1 | - | TRBV30 | - | CAWSDSRQEAFF | TGTGCCTGGAGTGATTCGAGACAGGAAGCTTTCTTT